This T cell receptor (beta chain) is drawn from a study of cytomegalovirus exposure and HLA in healthy donors. It was the roughly 130-subject validation cohort, separate from the roughly 700-subject first cohort, to which the donors belonged. General study results and limits: With high specificity and sensitivity, the classifier reportedly diagnosed cytomegalovirus status. Cytomegalovirus-associated status was assigned to approximately 160 TCR beta chains.

Method: immunoSEQ multiplex PCR; TCRdb's copy keeps in-frame clones and lacks some. The sample gives approximately 60,000 clones, over 75% of which show up once; about 3% is in the top ten. Concerning this clone: The antigen is not known.

V lost 4 bases to trimming and J lost 2 bases; unmatched junction nucleotides: 4. CDR3 length: 15 residues. Germline CDR1 MGHRA, CDR2 YSYEKL. Sequencing used PBMCs. The genes are TRBV4-1 and TRBJ1-2; 10 nucleotides align to TRBD1. This receptor was identified in a man aged 18-30 years in good health and CMV-seronegative. The CDR3 here is CASSPRTGGNYGYTF. The CDR3 DNA sequence: TGCGCCAGCAGCCCCAGGACAGGGGGGAACTATGGCTACACCTTC.